These 30 T cell receptor beta chains came from one sample sequenced in a study of immune evolution from preneoplasia to lung adenocarcinoma. The table came from immunoSEQ multiplex PCR; TCRdb's copy has only in-frame clones and leaves some out. Among about 7,400 clones listed, over 75% were seen once. Sequenced: FFPE adjacent normal lung tissue. All receptors derive from a person aged 70 to 85 with lung adenocarcinoma.

This clone was counted once. The chain couples TRBV5-5 to TRBJ2-7; perhaps TRBD1 as D (6 bases). CDR1 and CDR2 from the germline V gene are SGHKS and YYEKEE (reference sequence). V lost 2 bases to trimming and J lost 4 bases, with 7 bases between them. The CDR3 runs to 12 residues. In nucleotides, the CDR3 is TGTGCCAGCAGCTTAAGGGGGTACGAGCAGTACTTC. Amino acids: CASSLRGYEQYF.

This clone was counted once. The genes are TRBV5-4 and TRBJ2-5; 7 positions agree with TRBD1. The CDR3 loop spans 15 amino acids. V gave up 3 bases and J gave up 7 bases; unmatched junction bases: 12. Germline V CDR1 and CDR2: SGHNT, YYREEE (reference sequence). The CDR3 DNA follows: TGTGCCAGCAGCTACCCCGGGACAGAAAGGGGGACCCAGTACTTC. Its translation: CASSYPGTERGTQYF.

Remarks on this clone: An end of the junction does not agree with germline; a read error may underlie this. The chain couples TRBV6-5 to TRBJ1-1; D remains unclear. The CDR3 is made up of 14 amino acids. CDR1 is MNHEY, CDR2 SVGAGI, per germline. CDR3 amino acids: CASSQARMNTETFF. The CDR3 coding sequence is TGTGCCAGCAGCCAGGCCCGAATGAACACTGAAACTTTCTTT.

The chain links TRBV28 to TRBJ2-5; D remains unclear. The CDR3 consists of 11 residues. V lost 8 bases to trimming and J lost 5 bases, with 9 bases between them. The germline V gene has CDR1 MDHEN and CDR2 SYDVKM. CDR3 protein: CASVERETQYF. CDR3 coding DNA: TGTGCCAGCGTAGAGAGGGAGACCCAGTACTTC.

This clone was counted a single time. The chain combines TRBV5-4 with TRBJ1-2; D not certain. Deletions cut 4 bases from V and 6 bases from J, with 16 bases between. The germline gives CDR1 SGHNT, CDR2 YYREEE (reference sequence). CDR3 size: 14 residues. Here the CDR3 reads CASSPGLRQDGYTF. In DNA form, the CDR3 reads TGTGCCAGCAGCCCAGGACTAAGGCAGGATGGCTACACCTTC. Full variable domain (missing parts from reference TRBV5-4 and TRBJ1-2): ETGVTQSPTHLIKTRGQQVTLRCSSQSGHNTVSWYQQALGQGPQFIFQYYREEENGRGNFPPRFSGLQFPNYSSELNVNALELDDSALYLCASSPGLRQDGYTFGSGTRLTVV.

The J gene is TRBJ1-2, the V gene TRBV25-1; 7 bases align to TRBD1. The CDR3 covers 12 residues. The V and J ends lost 3 bases and 7 bases, in that order; junction bases with no gene match: 2. Germline-derived CDR1 and CDR2 are MGHDK and SYGVNS. The CDR3 loop is CASSDSGGGYTF. The CDR3 DNA reads as TGTGCCAGCAGTGATTCAGGGGGTGGCTACACCTTC.

CDR3 amino acids: CASSYFTYEQYF. CDR3 DNA sequence: TGTGCCAGCAGTTATTTCACCTACGAGCAGTACTTC. V and J are TRBV28 and TRBJ2-7; D call uncertain. The V gene lost 4 bases and the J gene lost 2 bases, with 6 bases spanning the gap. Germline V gene lookup returns CDR1 MDHEN and CDR2 SYDVKM. The CDR3 totals 12 residues.

The chain uses TRBV7-9 and TRBJ2-6; D perhaps matches TRBD1 (6 bases). V was pared by 4 bases and J by 0 bases, with 16 bases between. This CDR3 comprises 18 residues. CDR1 is SEHNR, CDR2 FQNEAQ, per germline (reference sequence). DNA for the CDR3: TGTGCCAGCAGCTCTCTGACAGGCCAAAGCTCTGGGGCCAACGTCCTGACTTTC. Amino acid sequence: CASSSLTGQSSGANVLTF.

In DNA form, the CDR3 reads TGTGCCAGCAGTTTAAGGTCTAGCGGGAGCTACGAGCAGTACTTC. It yields the protein CASSLRSSGSYEQYF. This rearrangement joins TRBV6-5 to TRBJ2-7, with 10 bases identical to TRBD2. CDR1 is MNHEY and CDR2 is SVGAGI in the germline V gene. This CDR3 contains 15 residues. Trimming removed 4 bases from V and 3 bases from J; junction bases left unmatched: 6.

Judged by abundance, this clone is medium-sized (0.01 to 0.1%). The chain couples TRBV28 to TRBJ2-7; either TRBD1 or TRBD2 may fit D (5 bases each). CDR1 and CDR2 (germline): MDHEN, SYDVKM. The CDR3 length is 17 residues. V was pared by 2 bases and J by 0 bases, with 17 bases between. CDR3 protein: CASSLGPMGVGSYEQYF. The CDR3 DNA sequence: TGTGCCAGCAGTTTAGGCCCGATGGGGGTCGGCTCCTACGAGCAGTACTTC. The full variable domain, with the rest looked up from reference TRBV28 and TRBJ2-7, is DVKVTQSSRYLVKRTGEKVFLECVQDMDHENMFWYRQDPGLGLRLIYFSYDVKMKEKGDIPEGYSVSREKKERFSLILESASTNQTSMYLCASSLGPMGVGSYEQYFGPGTRLTVT.

The chain links TRBV10-3 to TRBJ2-1, with 11 bases that match TRBD2. The CDR3 has 17 residues. Losses at the gene ends were 0 bases for V and 6 bases for J; bases not matched to a gene: 7. The germline V gene has CDR1 ENHRY and CDR2 SYGVKD. The CDR3 protein is CAISESLAGGRPNEQFF. DNA for the CDR3: TGTGCCATCAGTGAGTCTCTAGCGGGGGGACGACCCAATGAGCAGTTCTTC.

The table lists this clone with a count of one. The CDR3 region is CASSLVVGNEQFF. The CDR3 bases are TGTGCCAGCAGCTTGGTAGTGGGGAATGAGCAGTTCTTC. This chain connects TRBV5-6 to TRBJ2-1; D ambiguous. This CDR3 contains 13 residues. The V end was cut by 0 bases, the J end by 7 bases, with 8 bases between. CDR1 is SGHDT and CDR2 is YYEEEE in the germline V gene.

This clone was observed a handful of times. The chain recombines TRBV11-2 with TRBJ2-5; tentative D call: TRBD2 (6 bases). There are 15 residues in the CDR3. The V end lost 5 bases, the J end lost 1 base, and 14 bases lay between the germline ends. CDR1 is SGHAT and CDR2 is FQNNGV in the germline V gene. The CDR3 protein is CASSVLGLSQETQYF. The CDR3, as DNA: TGTGCCAGCAGCGTGTTGGGACTGTCCCAAGAGACCCAGTACTTC.

This clone appeared a few times. The chain joins TRBV28 to TRBJ1-1; the match to TRBD1 covers 7 bases. CDR1 and CDR2 (germline): MDHEN, SYDVKM. The CDR3 contains 14 residues. V trimming: 5 bases; J trimming: 1 base; junction bases outside the gene matches: 4. CDR3 amino acids: CASSPGQANTEAFF. CDR3 in DNA: TGTGCCAGCAGTCCCGGACAGGCGAACACTGAAGCTTTCTTT. Based on the CDR3 plus reference TRBV28 and TRBJ1-1, the full variable domain is DVKVTQSSRYLVKRTGEKVFLECVQDMDHENMFWYRQDPGLGLRLIYFSYDVKMKEKGDIPEGYSVSREKKERFSLILESASTNQTSMYLCASSPGQANTEAFFGQGTRLTVV.

Only one count was recorded for this clone. The chain joins TRBV7-3 to TRBJ1-1; D uncertain. Trimming removed 3 bases from V and 3 bases from J, with 8 bases in between. Germline V gives CDR1 SGHTA, CDR2 FQGTGA. The CDR3 sequence is 13 residues long. The CDR3 sequence: CASSLRSDTEAFF. DNA for the CDR3: TGTGCCAGCAGCTTGCGGTCAGACACTGAAGCTTTCTTT.

This clone occurred once. The CDR3 spells CASSPSGATYNEQFF. CDR3 nucleotide sequence: TGTGCCAGCAGTCCCTCTGGGGCTACCTACAATGAGCAGTTCTTC. The rearrangement links TRBV28 to TRBJ2-1; D may be TRBD1 (5 bases). Deletions cut 5 bases from V and 2 bases from J, with 13 bases between. This CDR3 is built from 15 residues. Germline V gene sequence: CDR1 MDHEN, CDR2 SYDVKM.

The V and J genes are TRBV7-2 and TRBJ2-3; TRBD1 might be the D (6 bases). Germline CDR1 SGHTA, CDR2 FQGNSA. The V end lost 6 bases, the J end lost 1 base, and 17 bases lay between the germline ends. This CDR3 contains 16 residues. The CDR3 DNA sequence: TGTGCCAGCAGTAAACGGGCAGGGGCGGGCACAGATACGCAGTATTTT. It translates to CASSKRAGAGTDTQYF. The variable domain in full, with the rest retrieved from reference TRBV7-2 and TRBJ2-3, is GAGVSQSPSNKVTEKGKDVELRCDPISGHTALYWYRQSLGQGLEFLIYFQGNSAPDKSGLPSDRFSAERTGGSVSTLTIQRTQQEDSAVYLCASSKRAGAGTDTQYFGPGTRLTVL.

This clone has more than one count but fewer than ten. This rearrangement joins TRBV6-4 to TRBJ2-3; 11 bases line up with TRBD2. Germline CDR1 is MRHNA and CDR2 is SNTAGT. V gave up 0 bases and J gave up 4 bases; unmatched junction bases: 0. The CDR3 sequence is 15 residues long. CDR3 loop: CASSDSSGGADTQYF. DNA for the CDR3: TGTGCCAGCAGTGACTCTAGCGGGGGGGCAGATACGCAGTATTTT.

V is TRBV28 and J is TRBJ1-1; D perhaps matches TRBD1 (6 bases). This CDR3 comprises 13 residues. Trimming left V 8 bases short and J 10 bases short, with 20 bases between. The germline V gene encodes CDR1 MDHEN and CDR2 SYDVKM. For the CDR3, the DNA is TGTGCCAGCCTAATACGGGCTACAGGGACAGCTTTCTTT. Amino acids: CASLIRATGTAFF.

J is TRBJ2-1 and V is TRBV30; 7 bases agree with TRBD2. The CDR3 has 16 amino acids. V trimming: 1 base; J trimming: 5 bases; junction bases outside the gene matches: 11. The germline V gene has CDR1 GTSNPN and CDR2 SVGIG (reference sequence). CDR3 region: CAWSDTPPAGDNEQFF. The CDR3 bases are TGTGCCTGGAGTGACACCCCCCCGGCGGGGGACAATGAGCAGTTCTTC.

This clone was seen a handful of times. The chain combines TRBV28 with TRBJ1-5; D is perhaps TRBD1 (6 bases). The CDR3 has 15 amino acids. Germline CDR1 MDHEN, CDR2 SYDVKM. V was pared by 5 bases and J by 1 base, with 12 bases between. The CDR3 sequence: CASSGDNRSNQPQHF. The DNA of the CDR3 is TGTGCCAGCAGTGGGGACAACAGGAGCAATCAGCCCCAGCATTTT.

The J gene is TRBJ1-5, the V gene TRBV27, with D hard to call. In germline, CDR1 is MNHEY, CDR2 SMNVEV (reference sequence). Trimming took off 7 bases at V and 2 bases at J, with 15 bases between the two ends. CDR3 size: 15 residues. The CDR3 DNA is TGTGCCAGCAAACCCACAGCGGCGGGCAATCAGCCCCAGCATTTT. Protein sequence: CASKPTAAGNQPQHF.

The chain employs TRBV30 and TRBJ1-1, with TRBD1 as a possible D gene (5 bases). This CDR3 spans 13 amino acids. Germline CDR1 is GTSNPN and CDR2 is SVGIG (reference sequence). V lost 0 bases to trimming and J lost 10 bases, with 15 bases between them. CDR3: CAWSVLFGGGAFF. DNA for the CDR3: TGTGCCTGGAGTGTACTCTTCGGGGGGGGAGCTTTCTTT.

The chain joins TRBV29-1 to TRBJ2-3, with D possibly being TRBD1 or TRBD2 (5 bases each). V was cut by 4 bases and J by 2 bases, with 7 bases left in between. CDR3 length equals 12 residues. Germline V gene lookup returns CDR1 SQVTM and CDR2 ANQGSEA. CDR3 sequence (DNA): TGCAGCGTTGGGGACCTCACAGATACGCAGTATTTT. Translation gives CSVGDLTDTQYF.

The rearrangement links TRBV5-1 to TRBJ2-7; 8 bases line up with TRBD1. The CDR3 has 14 amino acids. Trimming at V came to 1 base and at J to 3 bases, leaving 3 bases not matched to a gene. In germline, CDR1 is SGHRS, CDR2 YFSETQ. The chain's CDR3 is CASSLTGQGYEQYF. The CDR3 bases are TGCGCCAGCAGCTTGACCGGACAGGGCTACGAGCAGTACTTC.

The chain combines TRBV6-1 with TRBJ2-7, with 7 bases matching TRBD1. CDR3 length: 14 residues. Germline CDR1 MNHNS, CDR2 SASEGT. Trimming took 4 bases from V and 2 from J; bases not matched to a gene: 5. CDR3 amino acids: CASSATGTAYEQYF. CDR3 nucleotide sequence: TGTGCCAGCAGTGCTACCGGGACAGCCTACGAGCAGTACTTC.

V is TRBV9 and J is TRBJ2-2, with TRBD2 matching 9 bases. CDR1 is SGDLS, CDR2 YYNGEE, per germline. The CDR3 covers 17 residues. The J segment lost 4 bases and the V segment lost 0 bases, leaving 7 bases of the junction unmatched. CDR3 loop: CASSVDAGGPSTGELFF. The DNA of the CDR3 is TGTGCCAGCAGCGTAGATGCGGGGGGGCCGAGCACCGGGGAGCTGTTTTTT.

The chain joins TRBV2 to TRBJ2-7, with D unresolved. Trimming stripped 6 bases from V and 0 bases from J, with 0 bases between. The CDR3 loop spans 10 amino acids. Germline V gives CDR1 SNHLY, CDR2 FYNNEI. DNA for the CDR3: TGTGCCAGCAGCTCCTACGAGCAGTACTTC. Translated: CASSSYEQYF.

The chain recombines TRBV12-5 with TRBJ2-2, with 11 bases that match TRBD1. The CDR3 consists of 16 residues. Germline V gene data show CDR1 as LGHNT and CDR2 as FRNRAP. With V trimmed by 1 base and J by 6 bases, 4 bases remained unmatched. The DNA for the CDR3 is TGTGCTAGTGGTTTGGCCGGGACAGGGGGTCCCGGGGAGCTGTTTTTT. Its translation: CASGLAGTGGPGELFF.

V usage is TRBV5-6 and J usage is TRBJ2-5; 7 bases agree with TRBD1. The trim removed 2 bases at V and 14 bases at J, leaving 15 bases unmatched. CDR1 is SGHDT and CDR2 is YYEEEE in the germline V gene. The CDR3 is 14 amino acids. This CDR3 is CASSFSGGSMSPYF. The DNA of the CDR3 is TGTGCCAGCAGCTTTTCAGGGGGTTCCATGTCCCCTTACTTC.